Listed here are 3 T cell receptor beta chains from one sample, sequenced in a study of identical twins. TCRdb re-analysed the 5' RACE reads in MiXCR, keeping a single row per CDR3 protein. Altogether roughly 690,000 distinct CDR3 sequences are present, around 20% being singletons, with the ten largest covering roughly 4%. These data also formed part of another study, on T cells expressing NK-cell markers.

Specimen: PBMCs. These receptors all stem from a woman aged 18 to 35 in good health.

The chain is built from TRBV5-1 and TRBJ2-3, with D unresolved. V was pared by 2 bases and J by 4 bases, with 11 bases between. Per the germline V gene, CDR1 is SGHRS and CDR2 is YFSETQ. This CDR3 spans 14 amino acids. CDR3 amino acids: CASSFWVGADTQYF. CDR3 in DNA: TGCGCCAGCAGCTTTTGGGTCGGCGCAGATACGCAGTATTTT.

The chain is built from TRBV12-3 or TRBV12-4 and TRBJ1-2; D perhaps matches TRBD1 (5 bases). V was trimmed by 7 bases and J by 10 bases, leaving 19 bases between them. The CDR3 loop spans 13 amino acids. The CDR3 DNA reads TGTGCCAGCACCAACCCGGGACTCATTCCCTACACCTTC. This gives the protein CASTNPGLIPYTF.

The rearrangement uses TRBV5-5 and TRBJ2-3, with D perhaps matching TRBD2 (6 bases). V dropped 3 bases and J dropped 11 bases, with 16 bases sitting between them. The CDR3 is made up of 13 amino acids. Germline assignment: CDR1 SGHKS and CDR2 YYEKEE (reference sequence). The CDR3 reads CASSSRTSLVQYF. CDR3 nucleotide sequence: TGTGCCAGCAGCTCGAGAACTAGCCTAGTGCAGTATTTT.